The 27 T cell receptor beta chains below come from one sample, sequenced in a study of T cell clonality in common variable immunodeficiency. Sequencing was performed with immunoSEQ multiplex PCR; in TCRdb, only in-frame clones are kept and a portion is missing. The record shows 50,000 or so clones for this sample, with no singletons present. The specimen was peripheral blood mononuclear cells. All receptors come from a person between 18 and 75 years old in good health.

There are many counts of this clone. The read terminates 3 residues before the CDR3 end, so the remaining end is supplied by the germline J gene. The chain employs TRBV30 and TRBJ2-2, with 9 bases aligning to TRBD1. This CDR3 has 12 residues. The trim removed 8 bases at V and 8 bases at J, leaving 6 bases unmatched. CDR1 and CDR2 (germline): GTSNPN, SVGIG (reference sequence). CDR3 sequence: CATDRGAGELFF. CDR3 DNA (partial): TGTGCCACAGACAGGGGGGCGGGGGAG.

In the case of this clone: The read stops 3 residues short of the end of the CDR3; the missing end is completed from the germline J gene. The rearrangement links TRBV19 to TRBJ2-3; 9 nucleotides match TRBD2. Per germline, CDR1 LNHDA and CDR2 SQIVND (reference sequence). The CDR3 length is 16 residues. CDR3 DNA (partial): TGTGCCAGTAATGAGGGCGGGAGGGCCGGTACGGAGACG. Protein: CASNEGGRAGTET. The whole CDR3 sequence reads CASNEGGRAGTETQYF.

This clone appeared a few times. The observed sequence ends 3 residues before the CDR3 terminus, with the missing tail filled in from the germline J gene. This sequence joins TRBV2 and TRBJ1-2; TRBD1 matches 10 bases. The CDR3 runs to 14 residues. Germline CDR1 and CDR2: SNHLY and FYNNEI. The CDR3 here is CASSSGTGVASYTF. The sequenced CDR3 bases are TGTGCCAGCAGCTCCGGGACAGGGGTTGCGAGC.

There are many counts of this clone. Read data end 3 residues before the CDR3 end; the end is taken from the germline J gene. The chain employs TRBV20-1 and TRBJ2-5; tentative D call: TRBD1 (5 bases). Germline values: CDR1 DFQATT, CDR2 SNEGSKA (reference sequence). The CDR3 has 13 residues. V lost 6 bases and J lost 5, with 16 bases in between. CDR3 DNA, as far as it was read: TGCAGTGCAACACGGTCCAACAGGGAGACC. Translation gives CSATRSNRET. The CDR3, in full, reads CSATRSNRETQYF.

Worth noting for this clone: The read comes to an end 3 residues before the CDR3 does, leaving the germline J gene to fill in the end. This chain links TRBV2 with TRBJ1-2; the match to TRBD1 covers 8 bases. This CDR3 is 15 amino acids long. Germline assignment: CDR1 SNHLY and CDR2 FYNNEI. Unmatched junction bases numbered 11, after V lost 7 bases and J lost 4 bases. The sequenced part of the CDR3 DNA is TGTGCCAGCACCCCCTCAGGGGGCTACGGCTATGGC. Its translation is CASTPSGGYGYG. The whole CDR3 protein reads CASTPSGGYGYGYTF. The full variable domain, its missing parts supplied by reference TRBV2 and TRBJ1-2, is EPEVTQTPSHQVTQMGQEVILRCVPISNHLYFYWYRQILGQKVEFLVSFYNNEISEKSEIFDDQFSVERPDGSNFTLKIRSTKLEDSAMYFCASTPSGGYGYGYTFGSGTRLTVV.

The sequenced part of the CDR3 DNA is TGTGCCAGCAGCCCACGGACAGCCGGGGCCAACGTG. It encodes CASSPRTAGANV. The full CDR3 protein reads CASSPRTAGANVLFF. V and J are TRBV7-9 and TRBJ2-2, with a possible D match to TRBD1 (6 bases). The read halts 3 residues ahead of the CDR3 end, with the missing end drawn from the germline J gene. Germline V gives CDR1 SEHNR, CDR2 FQNEAQ (reference sequence). The CDR3 contains 15 residues.

The sample holds many counts of this clone. The observed sequence ends 3 residues before the CDR3 terminus, with the missing tail filled in from the germline J gene. The chain carries TRBV19 and TRBJ2-7; either TRBD1 or TRBD2 may supply D (7 bases each). CDR1 and CDR2 from the germline V gene are LNHDA and SQIVND (reference sequence). The CDR3 consists of 15 residues. V was cut by 4 bases and J by 3 bases, with 16 bases left in between. This CDR3 reads CASSTSTGRGYEQYF. CDR3 DNA, as far as it was read: TGTGCCAGTAGTACTTCGACAGGGAGGGGCTACGAG.

This clone was seen repeatedly, ten times or more. The read stops 3 residues short of the end of the CDR3; the missing end is completed from the germline J gene. This sequence joins TRBV19 and TRBJ2-4, with 8 nucleotides matching TRBD1. CDR3 length equals 16 residues. Germline V lookup: CDR1 LNHDA, CDR2 SQIVND (reference sequence). V was pared by 3 bases and J by 1 base, with 5 bases of the junction left unmatched. The CDR3 DNA, read in part, is TGTGCCAGTAGTATTTACCAGGGGGCGGCCAAAAACATT. The encoded protein is CASSIYQGAAKNI. The CDR3 in its entirety is CASSIYQGAAKNIQYF. Full variable domain (missing parts from reference TRBV19 and TRBJ2-4): DGGITQSPKYLFRKEGQNVTLSCEQNLNHDAMYWYRQDPGQGLRLIYYSQIVNDFQKGDIAEGYSVSREKKESFPLTVTSAQKNPTAFYLCASSIYQGAAKNIQYFGAGTRLSVL.

This clone was seen at least ten times. The read falls 3 residues short of the CDR3 end, and the missing part is taken from the germline J gene. The genes are TRBV19 and TRBJ1-2, with D hard to call. The CDR3 length is 14 residues. Trimming removed 7 bases from V and 6 bases from J, with 18 bases in between. Germline V gene sequence: CDR1 LNHDA, CDR2 SQIVND (reference sequence). The part of the CDR3 DNA that was read is TGTGCCAGTACCATCGAGGGTACCCATCATGGC. Residues: CASTIEGTHHG. The complete CDR3 sequence is CASTIEGTHHGYTF.

Many counts were recorded for this clone. Read sequence stops 3 residues before the CDR3 end, and the germline J gene provides the missing end. V gene TRBV30 combines with J gene TRBJ2-7, with 10 bases matching TRBD1. With V trimmed by 6 bases and J by 2 bases, 7 bases remained unmatched. The CDR3 consists of 14 residues. Looked up from germline, CDR1 is GTSNPN and CDR2 is SVGIG (reference sequence). The CDR3 DNA, read in part, is TGTGCCTGCCGCGGGGGACAGGGGACCTACGAG. Its translation is CACRGGQGTYE. The whole CDR3 is CACRGGQGTYEQYF.

This clone was counted at least ten times. Read sequence stops 3 residues before the CDR3 end, and the germline J gene provides the missing end. The chain combines TRBV5-1 with TRBJ2-1; 12 nucleotides match TRBD1. This CDR3 region has 16 residues. V lost 4 bases to trimming and J lost 9 bases; unmatched junction nucleotides: 11. Per the germline V gene, CDR1 is SGHRS and CDR2 is YFSETQ. CDR3 sequence: CASSIVPGQGAGEQFF. The part of the CDR3 DNA that was read is TGCGCCAGCAGCATCGTCCCGGGACAGGGGGCGGGTGAG.

A remark on this clone: The read halts 3 residues ahead of the CDR3 end, with the missing end drawn from the germline J gene. J is TRBJ1-1 and V is TRBV11-3; D unclear. Per the germline V gene, CDR1 is SGHNT and CDR2 is YENEEA. The CDR3 extends over 12 amino acids. CDR3 amino acids: CASSLRVEEAFF. The CDR3 bases that were read are TGTGCCAGCAGCTTAAGGGTAGAGGAA.

This clone was seen a few times. Read coverage stops 3 residues before the CDR3 terminus; the germline J gene supplies the remainder. The chain has TRBV7-8 and TRBJ2-7; 7 bases match TRBD1. There are 14 residues in the CDR3. Looked up from germline, CDR1 is SGHVS and CDR2 is FQNEAQ. Germline trimming cut 6 bases from V and 3 bases from J; bases unmatched to any gene: 8. The CDR3 bases that were read are TGTGCCAGCAGACCGCGACAGGGTGACTACGAG. This gives the protein CASRPRQGDYE. In full, the CDR3 is CASRPRQGDYEQYF. Full variable domain (rest looked up from reference TRBV7-8 and TRBJ2-7): GAGVSQSPRYKVAKRGQDVALRCDPISGHVSLFWYQQALGQGPEFLTYFQNEAQLDKSGLPSDRFFAERPEGSVSTLKIQRTQQEDSAVYLCASRPRQGDYEQYFGPGTRLTVT.

There are many counts of this clone. From the germline J gene comes the end of the CDR3, since the read stops 3 residues before it. The chain uses TRBV12-3 or TRBV12-4 and TRBJ1-1; TRBD1 is a possible D gene (5 bases). Trimming took 3 bases from V and 1 from J, leaving 9 bases between them. The CDR3 consists of 14 residues. The sequenced part of the CDR3 DNA is TGTGCCAGCAGTTTGCGGGGACGGAACACTGAA. This gives the protein CASSLRGRNTE. The whole CDR3 sequence reads CASSLRGRNTEAFF.

This clone was seen repeatedly, ten times or more. The CDR3 end lies 3 residues beyond the end of the read and is filled in from the germline J gene. The chain combines TRBV30 with TRBJ2-3; TRBD1 agrees at 11 bases. The germline V gene encodes CDR1 GTSNPN and CDR2 SVGIG (reference sequence). The V gene end was trimmed by 7 bases and the J gene end by 5 bases; junction bases not matched to a gene: 11. The CDR3 has 15 amino acids. The sequenced CDR3 bases are TGTGCCTCGGACAGGGGGCGCTTTTTTAGAGATACG. It codes for CASDRGRFFRDT. The entire CDR3 reads CASDRGRFFRDTQYF.

This clone has a count of ten or more. The covered CDR3 bases are TGTGCCAGTAGTCTTAGTATAGCCTTCTATGGC. Translation: CASSLSIAFYG. The whole CDR3 protein reads CASSLSIAFYGYTF. The chain carries TRBV19 and TRBJ1-2; D gene ambiguous. With the read ending 3 residues before the CDR3 end, the germline J gene is used to fill in that end. This CDR3 spans 14 amino acids. V lost 5 bases to trimming and J lost 4 bases, with 14 bases between them. Germline V lookup: CDR1 LNHDA, CDR2 SQIVND (reference sequence). Complete variable domain (other parts from reference TRBV19 and TRBJ1-2): DGGITQSPKYLFRKEGQNVTLSCEQNLNHDAMYWYRQDPGQGLRLIYYSQIVNDFQKGDIAEGYSVSREKKESFPLTVTSAQKNPTAFYLCASSLSIAFYGYTFGSGTRLTVV.

This clone was observed a handful of times. The CDR3 is cut off 3 residues early in the read; its end comes from the germline J gene. The chain joins TRBV2 to TRBJ2-1; D may correspond to TRBD1 or TRBD2 (7 bases each). The V end was cut by 6 bases, the J end by 3 bases, with 15 bases between. The CDR3 length is 15 residues. The germline gives CDR1 SNHLY, CDR2 FYNNEI. Here the CDR3 reads CASSRGREGYNEQFF. The part of the CDR3 DNA that was read is TGTGCCAGCAGCAGGGGGAGGGAGGGCTACAATGAG. Filled out from reference TRBV2 and TRBJ2-1, the complete variable domain reads EPEVTQTPSHQVTQMGQEVILRCVPISNHLYFYWYRQILGQKVEFLVSFYNNEISEKSEIFDDQFSVERPDGSNFTLKIRSTKLEDSAMYFCASSRGREGYNEQFFGPGTRLTVL.

Ten or more counts support this clone. The sequenced fragment ends 3 residues before the CDR3 boundary, so the rest is inferred from the germline J gene. This rearrangement joins TRBV30 to TRBJ2-1; D is possibly TRBD2 (6 bases). Trimming pared 3 bases from V and 7 bases from J, leaving 16 bases between. CDR3 length: 14 residues. The germline CDR1 and CDR2 sequences are GTSNPN and SVGIG (reference sequence). The CDR3 bases that were read are TGTGCCTGGAGGGGGTCCCGGGACTTTAATGAG. Amino acids: CAWRGSRDFNE. The entire CDR3 reads CAWRGSRDFNEQFF.

This clone was seen many times. The CDR3 end falls 3 residues outside the read, so it is completed with the germline J gene. The chain links TRBV7-2 to TRBJ2-7, with TRBD2 identical over 7 bases. Germline V gives CDR1 SGHTA, CDR2 FQGNSA. The CDR3 extends over 13 amino acids. The V segment lost 11 bases and the J segment 3 bases; nucleotides outside the gene matches: 10. The sequenced CDR3 bases are TGTGCCGGCCAAGCTAGCGGACGCTACGAG. This gives the protein CAGQASGRYE. The full CDR3 reads CAGQASGRYEQYF.

This clone came up many times. The read comes to an end 3 residues before the CDR3 does, leaving the germline J gene to fill in the end. This rearrangement joins TRBV5-6 to TRBJ2-5; 8 bases align to TRBD2. The germline V gene encodes CDR1 SGHDT and CDR2 YYEEEE. The trim removed 2 bases at V and 4 bases at J, leaving 4 bases unmatched. This CDR3 contains 14 residues. The CDR3: CASSFPLAGETQYF. CDR3 DNA, as far as it was read: TGTGCCAGCAGCTTTCCCCTAGCGGGAGAGACC.

Concerning this clone itself: The read terminates 3 residues before the CDR3 end, so the remaining end is supplied by the germline J gene. V usage is TRBV7-9 and J usage is TRBJ1-3; D gene ambiguous. The CDR3 is 15 residues long. CDR1 and CDR2 from the germline V gene are SEHNR and FQNEAQ (reference sequence). Trimming cost V 2 bases and J 0 bases, with 8 bases left between them. CDR3 sequence: CASSLQVRSGNTIYF. The part of the CDR3 DNA that was read is TGTGCCAGCAGCTTACAGGTTCGCTCTGGAAACACC.

This clone was counted a few times. The read ends 3 residues early relative to the CDR3; the germline J gene fills the gap. The chain links TRBV13 to TRBJ1-5; D ambiguous. V was pared by 1 base and J by 8 bases, with 6 bases between. This CDR3 is built from 12 residues. CDR1 is PRHDT, CDR2 FYEKMQ, per germline (reference sequence). Partial CDR3 DNA: TGTGCCAGCAGCTTAGCGGGGAAGCCC. Amino acids: CASSLAGKP. The entire CDR3 reads CASSLAGKPQHF.

Many counts were recorded for this clone. The CDR3 end lies 3 residues beyond the end of the read and is filled in from the germline J gene. This chain connects TRBV19 to TRBJ1-1, with a tentative D call TRBD1 (6 bases). The V end lost 3 bases, the J end lost 4 bases, and 9 bases lay between the germline ends. The germline CDR1 and CDR2 sequences are LNHDA and SQIVND (reference sequence). The CDR3 contains 13 residues. The CDR3 bases that were read are TGTGCCAGTAGTATCGACAGGAGCACTGAA. Its translation: CASSIDRSTE. The full CDR3 reads CASSIDRSTEAFF.

This clone has ten or more counts. The CDR3 goes on 3 residues after the read ends, and that part is filled in from the germline J gene. The chain carries TRBV18 and TRBJ1-5; D is possibly TRBD1 (6 bases). The V end lost 3 bases, the J end lost 3 bases, and 15 bases lay between the germline ends. CDR1 is KGHSH and CDR2 is LQKENI in the germline V gene. The CDR3 loop spans 16 amino acids. The chain's CDR3 is CASSPGQGTVNQPQHF. The sequenced CDR3 bases are TGTGCCAGCTCACCGGGGCAGGGGACGGTCAATCAGCCC.

Only a few counts were recorded for this clone. The sequenced fragment ends 3 residues before the CDR3 boundary, so the rest is inferred from the germline J gene. The rearrangement joins TRBV7-2 to TRBJ1-2; no reliable D call. Germline values: CDR1 SGHTA, CDR2 FQGNSA. This CDR3 has 12 residues. The DNA read from the CDR3 is TGTGCCAGCAGCTTAGAACTAGCTGCC. This translates into CASSLELAA. The full CDR3 protein reads CASSLELAAYTF.

In regard to this clone: The read ends 3 residues early relative to the CDR3; the germline J gene fills the gap. The chain joins TRBV30 to TRBJ2-1; perhaps TRBD1 as D (5 bases). V was pared by 3 bases and J by 3 bases, with 15 bases between. Germline V lookup: CDR1 GTSNPN, CDR2 SVGIG (reference sequence). CDR3 size: 15 residues. CDR3 bases read: TGTGCCTGGAGCGGTTTGCCAGGGAACTACAATGAG. Translated, it gives CAWSGLPGNYNE. The entire CDR3 sequence reads CAWSGLPGNYNEQFF.

This clone appeared many times. Coverage ceases 3 residues before the CDR3 finishes, and the germline J gene fills in the end. V usage is TRBV20-1 and J usage is TRBJ1-2, with 9 bases identical to TRBD1. The CDR3 extends over 13 amino acids. In germline, CDR1 is DFQATT, CDR2 SNEGSKA (reference sequence). Germline trimming cut 3 bases from V and 7 bases from J; bases unmatched to any gene: 6. The covered CDR3 bases are TGCAGTGCTAGCGCGGGACAGGGCACTGGC. Its translation is CSASAGQGTG. The entire CDR3 is CSASAGQGTGYTF.